Listed below are T cell receptor beta chains from one sample, sequenced in a study of neurological immune-mediated disorders. Via MiXCR, TCRdb re-called the 5' RACE reads, giving one row per CDR3 protein. The sample comprises about 80,000 distinct CDR3 sequences, 5% to 6% of which are singletons, and roughly 8.6% rests with the top ten. Sequenced material: PBMCs. All receptors come from a woman aged 55-69 years with multiple sclerosis. Both conserved end residues are part of each CDR3. Each record gives: CDR3 protein, CDR3 DNA, clone size, D gene, V gene, J gene. The D gene is left open where the match is weak. Clone size appears in some rows only: once, few, many, or a class for an expanded clone.

CDR3aa: CASSSGTGVTTYEQYF; CDR3nt: TGTGCCAGCAGCTCTGGGACAGGTGTAACTACCTACGAGCAGTACTTC; abundance: many; d_gene: TRBD1; v_gene: TRBV7-2; j_gene: TRBJ2-7
CDR3aa: CASSLIQGGGQPQHF; CDR3nt: TGTGCCAGCAGTTTAATCCAGGGCGGAGGTCAGCCCCAGCATTTT; abundance: many; d_gene: NA; v_gene: TRBV12-3/TRBV12-4; j_gene: TRBJ1-5
CDR3aa: CASSPGGGGTDTQYF; CDR3nt: TGCGCCAGCAGCCCAGGGGGGGGGGGCACAGATACGCAGTATTTT; abundance: many; d_gene: NA; v_gene: TRBV4-1; j_gene: TRBJ2-3
CDR3aa: CSALGQGEGGYTF; CDR3nt: TGCAGTGCCTTGGGACAGGGAGAAGGTGGCTACACCTTC; abundance: many; d_gene: TRBD1; v_gene: TRBV20-1; j_gene: TRBJ1-2
CDR3aa: CASSLQGSDQPQHF; CDR3nt: TGCGCCAGCAGCCTACAGGGGAGTGATCAGCCCCAGCATTTT; abundance: many; d_gene: TRBD1; v_gene: TRBV10-2; j_gene: TRBJ1-5
CDR3aa: CASSPTGWGHNEQFF; CDR3nt: TGCGCCAGCAGCCCGACAGGGTGGGGTCACAATGAGCAGTTCTTC; abundance: many; d_gene: TRBD1; v_gene: TRBV10-2; j_gene: TRBJ2-1
CDR3aa: CSARVDKAGLSSYEQYF; CDR3nt: TGCAGTGCTAGAGTGGATAAGGCAGGACTGAGCTCCTACGAGCAGTACTTC; abundance: many; d_gene: NA; v_gene: TRBV20-1; j_gene: TRBJ2-7
CDR3aa: CASSPTGGAYNEQFF; CDR3nt: TGTGCCAGCAGTCCCACAGGGGGCGCGTACAATGAGCAGTTCTTC; abundance: many; d_gene: TRBD1; v_gene: TRBV12-3/TRBV12-4; j_gene: TRBJ2-1
CDR3aa: CASSQDPGRGAFF; CDR3nt: TGTGCCAGCAGCCAGGATCCGGGAAGGGGGGCTTTCTTT; abundance: many; d_gene: NA; v_gene: TRBV3-1; j_gene: TRBJ1-1
CDR3aa: CASSDSDSRSGANVLTF; CDR3nt: TGTGCCAGCAGTGACTCGGACAGCCGCTCTGGGGCCAACGTCCTGACTTTC; abundance: medium-sized; d_gene: NA; v_gene: TRBV6-4; j_gene: TRBJ2-6
CDR3aa: CASSQVEPAYTEAFF; CDR3nt: TGCGCCAGCAGCCAAGTTGAGCCCGCTTACACTGAAGCTTTCTTT; abundance: many; d_gene: NA; v_gene: TRBV4-1; j_gene: TRBJ1-1
CDR3aa: CATSDWGTTDTQYF; CDR3nt: TGTGCCACCAGTGATTGGGGAACCACAGATACGCAGTATTTT; abundance: many; d_gene: NA; v_gene: TRBV24-1; j_gene: TRBJ2-3
CDR3aa: CASSLGLSTSTDTQYF; CDR3nt: TGCGCCAGCAGCTTGGGTCTGTCAACTAGCACAGATACGCAGTATTTT; abundance: few; d_gene: NA; v_gene: TRBV5-1; j_gene: TRBJ2-3
CDR3aa: CSARGGLGQMTYGYTF; CDR3nt: TGCAGTGCGAGGGGGGGATTGGGACAGATGACCTATGGCTACACCTTC; abundance: NA; d_gene: TRBD1; v_gene: TRBV20-1; j_gene: TRBJ1-2
CDR3aa: CASSGGQYYGYTF; CDR3nt: TGTGCCAGCAGCGGGGGACAGTACTATGGCTACACCTTC; abundance: many; d_gene: TRBD1; v_gene: TRBV7-2; j_gene: TRBJ1-2
CDR3aa: CASQGLAGNRELFF; CDR3nt: TGTGCCAGCCAGGGCCTGGCGGGCAACCGGGAGCTGTTTTTT; abundance: few; d_gene: NA; v_gene: TRBV6-5; j_gene: TRBJ2-2
CDR3aa: CASRKVETQYF; CDR3nt: TGTGCCAGCAGGAAGGTGGAGACCCAGTACTTC; abundance: many; d_gene: NA; v_gene: TRBV2; j_gene: TRBJ2-5
CDR3aa: CASRTREGNEQFF; CDR3nt: TGTGCCAGCAGGACTAGGGAGGGAAATGAGCAGTTCTTC; abundance: many; d_gene: TRBD2; v_gene: TRBV6-5; j_gene: TRBJ2-1
CDR3aa: CASSLAGNSYNEQFF; CDR3nt: TGCGCCAGCAGCTTGGCCGGGAACTCCTACAATGAGCAGTTCTTC; abundance: many; d_gene: NA; v_gene: TRBV5-1; j_gene: TRBJ2-1
CDR3aa: CASSLDLGQGGAQPQHF; CDR3nt: TGTGCCAGCAGCTTAGATCTCGGACAGGGGGGGGCTCAGCCCCAGCATTTT; abundance: many; d_gene: TRBD1; v_gene: TRBV11-2; j_gene: TRBJ1-5
CDR3aa: CASSLGTGPSSGNTIYF; CDR3nt: TGCGCCAGCAGCTTGGGGACAGGGCCTAGCTCTGGAAACACCATATATTTT; abundance: many; d_gene: TRBD1; v_gene: TRBV5-1; j_gene: TRBJ1-3
CDR3aa: CAWRGPVGNWMFF; CDR3nt: TGTGCCTGGAGGGGACCCGTCGGGAATTGGATGTTTTTT; abundance: few; d_gene: NA; v_gene: TRBV30; j_gene: TRBJ1-4
CDR3aa: CASSPQRGGYGYTF; CDR3nt: TGTGCCAGCAGCCCCCAGCGGGGAGGCTATGGCTACACCTTC; abundance: many; d_gene: NA; v_gene: TRBV7-9; j_gene: TRBJ1-2
CDR3aa: CSALDPNYGYTF; CDR3nt: TGCAGTGCCCTGGACCCTAACTATGGCTACACCTTC; abundance: many; d_gene: NA; v_gene: TRBV20-1; j_gene: TRBJ1-2
CDR3aa: CASSYLPQGSYEQYF; CDR3nt: TGTGCCAGCAGTTACCTACCACAGGGATCCTACGAGCAGTACTTC; abundance: NA; d_gene: NA; v_gene: TRBV6-5; j_gene: TRBJ2-7
CDR3aa: CASSATGAGYEQYF; CDR3nt: TGTGCCAGCAGCGCCACTGGGGCTGGCTACGAGCAGTACTTC; abundance: few; d_gene: NA; v_gene: TRBV6-5; j_gene: TRBJ2-7
CDR3aa: CASSYGTKQETQYF; CDR3nt: TGCGCCAGCAGCTACGGGACTAAACAAGAGACCCAGTACTTC; abundance: many; d_gene: TRBD2; v_gene: TRBV5-1; j_gene: TRBJ2-5
CDR3aa: CASASGGDEKLFF; CDR3nt: TGTGCCAGCGCATCGGGGGGCGATGAAAAACTGTTTTTT; abundance: many; d_gene: NA; v_gene: TRBV6-5; j_gene: TRBJ1-4
CDR3aa: CASSKWTGGNYGYTF; CDR3nt: TGTGCCAGCAGTAAATGGACAGGGGGCAACTATGGCTACACCTTC; abundance: many; d_gene: TRBD1; v_gene: TRBV6-5; j_gene: TRBJ1-2
CDR3aa: CSVEKGSTGGEETQYF; CDR3nt: TGCAGCGTTGAAAAGGGCTCGACTGGGGGGGAAGAGACCCAGTACTTC; abundance: many; d_gene: TRBD2; v_gene: TRBV29-1; j_gene: TRBJ2-5
CDR3aa: CASGFGDRGRQPQHF; CDR3nt: TGTGCTAGTGGTTTCGGGGACAGGGGGCGTCAGCCCCAGCATTTT; abundance: many; d_gene: TRBD1; v_gene: TRBV12-5; j_gene: TRBJ1-5
CDR3aa: CATSRDSGNSYNEQFF; CDR3nt: TGTGCCACCAGCAGAGATTCCGGAAATTCCTACAATGAGCAGTTCTTC; abundance: many; d_gene: NA; v_gene: TRBV15; j_gene: TRBJ2-1
CDR3aa: CASSTTGPQETQYF; CDR3nt: TGCGCCAGCAGCACAACGGGACCACAAGAGACCCAGTACTTC; abundance: many; d_gene: NA; v_gene: TRBV5-1; j_gene: TRBJ2-5
CDR3aa: CASSSFLLAGATGELFF; CDR3nt: TGTGCCAGCAGTTCATTCTTACTAGCGGGTGCGACCGGGGAGCTGTTTTTT; abundance: few; d_gene: TRBD2; v_gene: TRBV27; j_gene: TRBJ2-2
CDR3aa: CASSLPRTVNYGYTF; CDR3nt: TGTGCCAGCAGCTTACCAAGGACAGTCAACTATGGCTACACCTTC; abundance: few; d_gene: NA; v_gene: TRBV7-9; j_gene: TRBJ1-2
CDR3aa: CASSLMVGLGGTYGYTF; CDR3nt: TGTGCCAGCAGTTTAATGGTTGGGTTGGGGGGGACCTATGGCTACACCTTC; abundance: many; d_gene: NA; v_gene: TRBV27; j_gene: TRBJ1-2
CDR3aa: CASSPGQGWNTEAFF; CDR3nt: TGCGCCAGCAGCCCGGGACAGGGGTGGAACACTGAAGCTTTCTTT; abundance: many; d_gene: TRBD1; v_gene: TRBV4-1; j_gene: TRBJ1-1